This T cell receptor (beta chain) comes out of a study of technical replicates of blood from a few donors. This clone was seen ten or more times. The protocol was immunoSEQ multiplex PCR, while the TCRdb copy is restricted to in-frame clones and leaves out a portion. The sample records about 62,000 clones, nearly 90% being singletons. The CDR3 is 17 amino acids. Germline CDR1 reads SEHNR; CDR2 reads FQNEAQ (reference sequence). V lost 6 bases to trimming and J lost 2 bases; unmatched junction nucleotides: 6. This clonotype was sampled from a human donor in good health. Some clones in this sample may be carry-over from other donors' samples. The rearrangement uses TRBV7-9 and TRBJ2-2, with 13 bases that match TRBD2. The sample comprised PBMCs. CDR3 bases: TGTGCCAGCAGACCCGGGACTAGCGGGATCAACACCGGGGAGCTGTTTTTT. Translating gives CASRPGTSGINTGELFF.